This T cell receptor beta chain was captured in a study of shared clonotypes between healthy human individuals. Remarks on this clone: The antigen remains unidentified.

CDR1 is LGHNA, CDR2 YSLEER, per germline. The CDR3 is made up of 18 amino acids. With 1 base clipped from V and 4 bases from J, the junction kept 11 bases outside the gene matches. General observations from the study: Generation probability values for non-shared clonotypes were lower than those for clonotypes shared by all four donors.

Profiling relied on immunoSEQ multiplex PCR, and the TCRdb table lists in-frame clones only, not all of them. The table lists under 1,900,000 clones, 98% to 99% of them singletons. The sequence was obtained from a man aged 25 to 40 in good health. The V call is TRBV4-3, the J call TRBJ2-2; 8 nucleotides match TRBD2. The sequenced material came from naive CD4+ T cells sorted from blood. The subset denotes: CD45RA+ positively selected. CDR3 loop: CASSQGASGRYATGELFF. The CDR3 DNA reads as TGCGCCAGCAGCCAAGGAGCCAGCGGGAGATATGCCACCGGGGAGCTGTTTTTT.